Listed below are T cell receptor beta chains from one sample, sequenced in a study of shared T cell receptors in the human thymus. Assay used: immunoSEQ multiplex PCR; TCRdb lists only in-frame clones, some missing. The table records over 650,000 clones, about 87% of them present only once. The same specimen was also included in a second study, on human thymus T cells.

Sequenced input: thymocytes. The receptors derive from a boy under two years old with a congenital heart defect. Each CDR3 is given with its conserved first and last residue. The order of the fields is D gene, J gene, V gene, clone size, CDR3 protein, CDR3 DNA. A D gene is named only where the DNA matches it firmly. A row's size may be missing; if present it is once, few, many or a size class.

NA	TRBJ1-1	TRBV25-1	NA	CASNPNKEDTEAFF	TGTGCCAGCAACCCTAACAAGGAGGACACTGAAGCTTTCTTT
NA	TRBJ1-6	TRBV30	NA	CAWSVLGVGSPLHF	TGTGCCTGGAGTGTTCTCGGGGTTGGGTCACCCCTCCACTTT
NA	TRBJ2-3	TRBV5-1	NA	CASSLGGTGTDTQYF	TGCGCCAGCAGCTTGGGCGGAACGGGCACAGATACGCAGTATTTT
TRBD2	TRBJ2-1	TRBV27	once	CASSFRTGAQQGLAGVNEQFF	TGTGCCAGCAGTTTCCGGACAGGGGCTCAACAGGGACTAGCGGGAGTTAATGAGCAGTTCTTC
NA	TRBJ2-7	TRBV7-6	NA	CASSFGPLEGGYEQYF	TGTGCCAGCAGCTTCGGTCCGCTGGAGGGCGGGTACGAGCAGTACTTC
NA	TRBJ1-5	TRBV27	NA	CASSYHRVGLNQPQHF	TGTGCCAGCAGTTACCACAGGGTGGGTTTGAATCAGCCCCAGCATTTT
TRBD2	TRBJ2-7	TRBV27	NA	CASSPRLAGGPLGEYEQYF	TGTGCCAGCAGTCCTAGACTAGCGGGAGGGCCCCTCGGGGAGTACGAGCAGTACTTC
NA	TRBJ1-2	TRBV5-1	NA	CASSSFNYGYTF	TGCGCCAGCAGCTCCTTTAACTATGGCTACACCTTC
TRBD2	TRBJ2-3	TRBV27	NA	CASSPRLAGGKSTDTQYF	TGTGCCAGCAGTCCGCGACTAGCGGGAGGTAAAAGCACAGATACGCAGTATTTT
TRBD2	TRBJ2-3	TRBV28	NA	CASSFGPRTSGGDTQYF	TGTGCCAGCAGTTTTGGCCCAAGGACTAGCGGGGGAGATACGCAGTATTTT
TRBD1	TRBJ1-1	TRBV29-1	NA	CSAQAGQGAPDTEAFF	TGCAGCGCCCAAGCGGGACAGGGGGCCCCGGACACTGAAGCTTTCTTT
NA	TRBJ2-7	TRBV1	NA	CTSSREGTGRSYEQYF	TGCACCAGCAGCCGTGAGGGGACAGGGAGGTCCTACGAGCAGTACTTC
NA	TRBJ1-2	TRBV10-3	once	CAISEIGAGPNYGYTF	TGTGCCATCAGTGAGATAGGGGCCGGTCCTAACTATGGCTACACCTTC
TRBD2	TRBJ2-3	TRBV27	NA	CASSFRAGGTDTQYF	TGTGCCAGCAGTTTCCGTGCGGGGGGCACAGATACGCAGTATTTT
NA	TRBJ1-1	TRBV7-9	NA	CASSLILIRDMNTEAFF	TGTGCCAGCAGCTTGATTCTGATTAGGGACATGAACACTGAAGCTTTCTTT
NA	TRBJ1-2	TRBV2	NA	CASSEMPTANYGYTF	TGTGCCAGCAGTGAAATGCCGACAGCTAACTATGGCTACACCTTC